This TCR beta chain originates from a study of T cell responses to AZD1222 COVID-19 vaccine. The CDR3 totals 18 residues. V trimming: 0 bases; J trimming: 7 bases; junction bases outside the gene matches: 9. CDR1 and CDR2 from the germline V gene are LGHNA and YSLEER. The data were produced by immunoSEQ multiplex PCR, yet TCRdb's version contains in-frame clones alone and is incomplete. The table lists approximately 100,000 clones, around 94% of them singletons, with roughly 2% in the top ten. Findings and limits, study-wide: Spike as a whole was targeted by vaccine-associated CD4 TCRs, dominant at 160-218 and 743-854. Sampled repertoires all dated from after the peak T cell response. Most donors were white British, females outnumbered males, and clonal diversity was possibly underestimated. Reportedly, nearly half of unique spike TCRs recognized epitopes outside B.1.351/B.1.1.7 mutations.

This clone was picked up one time. Its antigen is as yet unknown. The chain couples TRBV4-3 to TRBJ2-1, with TRBD2 identical over 13 bases. The receptor was derived from an adult in good health. Sequencing used peripheral blood, obtained on day 0 of AZD1222 vaccination. The CDR3 DNA reads TGCGCCAGCAGCCAAGATGGGCTGCCGGGACTAGCGGGGAATGAGCAGTTCTTC. Amino acids: CASSQDGLPGLAGNEQFF.